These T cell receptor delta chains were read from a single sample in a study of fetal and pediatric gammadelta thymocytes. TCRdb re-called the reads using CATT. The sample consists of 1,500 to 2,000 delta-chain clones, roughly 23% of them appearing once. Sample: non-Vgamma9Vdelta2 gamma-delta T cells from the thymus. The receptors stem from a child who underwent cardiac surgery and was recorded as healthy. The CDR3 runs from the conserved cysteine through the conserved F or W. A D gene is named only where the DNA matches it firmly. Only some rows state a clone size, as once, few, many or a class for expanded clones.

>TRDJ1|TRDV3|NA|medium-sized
TGTGCCTCCGCCCTACTCCCCACCGATAAACTCATCTTT
CASALLPTDKLIF
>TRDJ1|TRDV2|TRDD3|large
TGTGCCTGTGAGCCAATTACTGGGGGATACAGAGGTCAAGATAAACTCATCTTT
CACEPITGGYRGQDKLIF
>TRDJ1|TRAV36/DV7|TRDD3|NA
TGTGCAGGCCAGGTGGATCCACGGGGGATACGAGAGGGGGGTCGTTACACCGATAAACTCATCTTT
CAGQVDPRGIREGGRYTDKLIF
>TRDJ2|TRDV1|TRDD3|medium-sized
TGTGCTCTTAGGCCCCCCTTCCTACTGGGGGATACGACTGATTTGACAGCACAACTCTTCTTT
CALRPPFLLGDTTDLTAQLFF
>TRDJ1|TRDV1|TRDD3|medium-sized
TGTGCTCTTGGGGAACCGTGTGTTCCGCTTCCTGCGGCTGGGGGATATGAACCGTACACCGATAAACTCATCTTT
CALGEPCVPLPAAGGYEPYTDKLIF
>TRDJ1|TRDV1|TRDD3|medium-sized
TGTGCTCTTGGGAATTCTGGGGGATTATCTTCCGATAAACTCATCTTT
CALGNSGGLSSDKLIF
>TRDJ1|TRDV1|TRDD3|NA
TGTGCTCTTGGGGAACTAAATGTCCTCGCCCTATGGGATATACTGGGGGATAGTTTCTGGTCCGATAAAATCATCTTT
CALGELNVLALWDILGDSFWSDKIIF
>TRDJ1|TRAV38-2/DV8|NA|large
TGTGCTATCTCCACGCATGAAAAACTCATCTTT
CAISTHEKLIF
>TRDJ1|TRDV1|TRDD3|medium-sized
TGTGCTCTTGGGGAACTGGCTTCTCACGTCTGGGGGCCGTACACCGATAAACTCATCTTT
CALGELASHVWGPYTDKLIF
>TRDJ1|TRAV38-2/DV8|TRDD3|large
TGTGCTTATAGGAGTAAACTGTTTTCCCCCGGCGCTCTTATGGGGGATACGCCCTACACCGATAAACTCATCTTT
CAYRSKLFSPGALMGDTPYTDKLIF
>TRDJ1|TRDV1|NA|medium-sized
TGTGCTCTTGGGGAATTCACCGTCCCCCTCGACTGTACTTCCACCGATAAACTCATCTTT
CALGEFTVPLDCTSTDKLIF
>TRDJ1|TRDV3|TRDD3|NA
TGTGCCTTTCTCCTTTGGACCACGGGGGATACAACCCCCTCGTACACCGATAAACTCATCTTT
CAFLLWTTGDTTPSYTDKLIF
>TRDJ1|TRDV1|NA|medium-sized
TGTGCTCTTGGGGAACTTCCCCCTAGTACTGGGATCATGTACACCGATAAACTCATCTTT
CALGELPPSTGIMYTDKLIF
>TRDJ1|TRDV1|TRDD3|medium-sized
TGTGCTCTTGGGGAACCAGCGCCTCTCCCACTTACTGGGGGAGGGGACACCGATAAACTCATCTTT
CALGEPAPLPLTGGGDTDKLIF
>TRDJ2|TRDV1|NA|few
TGTGCTCTTGGGGAAGGTTTTATCCCTTACCGGACTTTGACAGCACAACTCTTCTTT
CALGEGFIPYRTLTAQLFF
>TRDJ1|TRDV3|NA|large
TGTGCCTCAGGGAGCCGCCTGTGTTGGTCCCCGTACACCGATAAACTCATCTTT
CASGSRLCWSPYTDKLIF
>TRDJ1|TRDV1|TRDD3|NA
TGTGCTCTTGGGGAAGGAGGTCCCCATGTACTGGGGGACCCGGGGACCGATAAACTCATCTTT
CALGEGGPHVLGDPGTDKLIF
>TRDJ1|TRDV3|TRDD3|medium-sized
TGTGCCTCAGATGAGGCCTTCCTACGGGGTCCCGTACTGGGGGATAGAGGATTCCCCAACGACACCGATAAACTCATCTTT
CASDEAFLRGPVLGDRGFPNDTDKLIF
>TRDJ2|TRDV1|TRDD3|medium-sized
TGTGCTCTTGGGGATCGTGATGGGGGAGCGGCAGCACAACTCTTCTTT
CALGDRDGGAAAQLFF
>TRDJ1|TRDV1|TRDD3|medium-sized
TGTGCTCTTGGGGAACTAATACTCCCCGAGGATTACTGGGGGCCCCCCGATAAACTCATCTTT
CALGELILPEDYWGPPDKLIF
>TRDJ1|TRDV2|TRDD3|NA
TGTGCCTGTGACACCGTTCGACCAAGCATACTGGGGGATACCGTGTACACCGATAAACTCATCTTT
CACDTVRPSILGDTVYTDKLIF
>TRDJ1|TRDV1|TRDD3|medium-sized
TGTGCTCTTGGGGCCTCTTCCACTACTGGGGACTACACCGATAAACTCATCTTT
CALGASSTTGDYTDKLIF
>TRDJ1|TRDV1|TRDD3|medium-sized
TGTGCTCTTGGGGAACCGATTTGCTGGGGGACCAGATACACCGATAAACTCATCTTT
CALGEPICWGTRYTDKLIF
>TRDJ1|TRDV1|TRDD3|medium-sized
TGTGCTCTTGGGGAATCCAGTTGGGGCTGTACTGGGGTTGACACCGATAAACTCATCTTT
CALGESSWGCTGVDTDKLIF
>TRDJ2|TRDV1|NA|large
TGTGCTCTTGTCCAAGATAAAGCTTTGACAGCACAACTCTTCTTT
CALVQDKALTAQLFF
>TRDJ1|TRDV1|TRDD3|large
TGTGCTCTTGGGGAAGAGGGATCCCGAAGCCCCGAACCATACTGGGGGTGCTACACCGATAAACTCATCTTT
CALGEEGSRSPEPYWGCYTDKLIF
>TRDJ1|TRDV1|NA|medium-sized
TGTGCTCTTGGGGAACTCAGGCTTCCTGCGCACGGCGGGGCGATACTAGCCGATAAACTCATCTTT
CALGELRLPAHGGAILADKLIF
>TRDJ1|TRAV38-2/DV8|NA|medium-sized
TGTGCTTATAGGAGCGTCCTAGAGTACACCGATAAACTCATCTTT
CAYRSVLEYTDKLIF
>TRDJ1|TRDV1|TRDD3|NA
TGTGCTCTTGGGGGATTACTAGTTTACTGGGGGATTCCGTACACCGATAAACTCATCTTT
CALGGLLVYWGIPYTDKLIF
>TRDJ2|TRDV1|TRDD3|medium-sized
TGTGCTCTTGGGGAACTGGTCCCCACTTTTAACGTACTGGGGACGTTGACAGCACAACTCTTCTTT
CALGELVPTFNVLGTLTAQLFF